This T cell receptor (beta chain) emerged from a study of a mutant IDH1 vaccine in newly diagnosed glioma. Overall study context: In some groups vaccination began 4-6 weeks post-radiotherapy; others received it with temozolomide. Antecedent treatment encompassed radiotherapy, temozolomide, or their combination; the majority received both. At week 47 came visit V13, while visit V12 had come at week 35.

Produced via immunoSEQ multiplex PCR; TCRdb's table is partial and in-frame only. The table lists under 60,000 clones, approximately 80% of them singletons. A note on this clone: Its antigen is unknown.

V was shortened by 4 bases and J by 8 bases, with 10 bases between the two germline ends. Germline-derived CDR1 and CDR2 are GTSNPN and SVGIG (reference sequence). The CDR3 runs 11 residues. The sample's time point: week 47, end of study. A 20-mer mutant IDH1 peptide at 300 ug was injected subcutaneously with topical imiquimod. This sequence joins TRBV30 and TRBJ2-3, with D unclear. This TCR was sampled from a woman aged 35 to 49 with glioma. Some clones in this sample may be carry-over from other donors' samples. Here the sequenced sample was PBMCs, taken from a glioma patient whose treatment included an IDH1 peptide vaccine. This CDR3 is CAWTVGSTQYF. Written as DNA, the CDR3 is TGTGCCTGGACGGTGGGGTCTACGCAGTATTTT.